The 8 T cell receptor beta chains presented below share a single source sample, sequenced in a study of blood T cell repertoires in COVID-19. Sequencing used immunoSEQ multiplex PCR; TCRdb keeps in-frame clones, though not all of them. The sample consists of hundreds of thousands of clones, 75% to 85% of them appearing once. The source material was peripheral blood. The source of these receptors is an older woman with active or convalescent COVID-19.

The V call is TRBV7-2, the J call TRBJ1-1; 8 nucleotides agree with TRBD1. V was pared by 5 bases and J by 7 bases, with 6 bases of the junction left unmatched. CDR1 and CDR2 from the germline V gene are SGHTA and FQGNSA. The CDR3 extends over 13 amino acids. CDR3 sequence: CASSPQGAGEAFF. DNA for the CDR3: TGTGCCAGCAGCCCTCAGGGGGCCGGTGAAGCTTTCTTT.

The V gene is TRBV4-1, the J gene TRBJ1-6; D unresolved. Germline loops: CDR1 MGHRA, CDR2 YSYEKL. The CDR3 contains 14 residues. Trimming removed 1 base at V and 3 bases at J, with 4 bases between. The CDR3 DNA is TGCGCCAGCAGCCAAGCCCTCTATAATTCACCCCTCCACTTT. It yields the protein CASSQALYNSPLHF.

The chain uses TRBV3-1 (or the pseudogene TRBV3-2) and TRBJ1-2, with unresolved D. The germline gives CDR1 LGHDT, CDR2 YNNKEL (reference sequence). V was trimmed by 4 bases and J by 8 bases, leaving 5 bases between them. There are 10 residues in the CDR3. CDR3 sequence (DNA): TGTGCCAGCAGCCCCGGGGGCTACACCTTC. This gives the protein CASSPGGYTF.

V and J are TRBV10-2 and TRBJ1-2; TRBD1 aligns across 7 bases. The length of the CDR3 is 14 residues. CDR1 and CDR2 from the germline V gene are WSHSY and SAAADI. Trimming took 4 bases from V and 2 from J; bases not matched to a gene: 4. CDR3 protein: CASSVRGGNYGYTF. CDR3 nucleotides: TGCGCCAGCAGTGTTAGAGGGGGCAACTATGGCTACACCTTC.

This clone was picked up a small number of times. The V and J genes are TRBV19 and TRBJ2-1, with D tentatively TRBD2 (7 bases). CDR1 LNHDA and CDR2 SQIVND come from the germline V gene (reference sequence). V lost 0 bases and J 2 bases, leaving 8 bases between the germline ends. The CDR3 has 15 amino acids. The CDR3 nucleotides read TGTGCCAGTAGTATAGAAGGGGGGGCCTACAATGAGCAGTTCTTC. Its translation: CASSIEGGAYNEQFF.

This chain links TRBV10-3 with TRBJ1-2; possibly TRBD1 for D (5 bases). V shed 3 bases and J shed 7 bases, with 15 bases lying between them. CDR1 ENHRY and CDR2 SYGVKD come from the germline V gene. The CDR3 has 14 amino acids. CDR3 loop: CAISDLGQGGGYTF. In nucleotides, the CDR3 is TGTGCCATCAGTGACCTGGGGCAGGGAGGTGGCTACACCTTC.

The DNA for the CDR3 is TGTGCCCTCAGGGGGCCTAGCGACACCGGGGAGCTGTTTTTT. This encodes CALRGPSDTGELFF. This chain joins TRBV30 and TRBJ2-2, with TRBD1 identical over 8 bases. Germline-derived CDR1 and CDR2 are GTSNPN and SVGIG (reference sequence). The CDR3 is made up of 14 amino acids. V shed 8 bases and J 3 bases; nucleotides not matched to a gene: 8.

The chain combines TRBV7-9 with TRBJ1-3, with TRBD1 matching over 7 bases. The trim removed 3 bases at V and 7 bases at J, leaving 3 bases unmatched. The CDR3 extends over 13 amino acids. Germline CDR1 reads SEHNR; CDR2 reads FQNEAQ (reference sequence). The CDR3 bases are TGTGCCAGCAGCTTCCTCAGGGGGAACACCATATATTTT. It translates to CASSFLRGNTIYF. The full variable domain, its missing parts supplied by reference TRBV7-9 and TRBJ1-3, is DTGVSQNPRHKITKRGQNVTFRCDPISEHNRLYWYRQTLGQGPEFLTYFQNEAQLEKSRLLSDRFSAERPKGSFSTLEIQRTEQGDSAMYLCASSFLRGNTIYFGEGSWLTVV.